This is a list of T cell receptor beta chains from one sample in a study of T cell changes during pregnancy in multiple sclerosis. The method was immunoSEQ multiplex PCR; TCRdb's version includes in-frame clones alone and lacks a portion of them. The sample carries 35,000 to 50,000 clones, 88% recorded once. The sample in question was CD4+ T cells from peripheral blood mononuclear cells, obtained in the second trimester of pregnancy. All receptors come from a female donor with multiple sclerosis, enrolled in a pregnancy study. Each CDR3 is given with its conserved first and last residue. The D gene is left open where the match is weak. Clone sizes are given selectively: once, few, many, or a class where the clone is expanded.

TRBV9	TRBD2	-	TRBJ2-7	CASSPRGGSSSYEQYF	TGTGCCAGCAGCCCTCGGGGGGGCTCCTCCTCCTACGAGCAGTACTTC
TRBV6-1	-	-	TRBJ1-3	CASSEIRTYSGNTIYF	TGTGCCAGCAGTGAAATACGGACATACTCTGGAAACACCATATATTTT
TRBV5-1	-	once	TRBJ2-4	CASSSGQFAKNIQYF	TGCGCCAGCAGCTCCGGACAGTTCGCCAAAAACATTCAGTACTTC
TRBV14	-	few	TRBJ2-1	CASSQERDSRTLYNEQFF	TGTGCCAGCAGCCAAGAAAGGGACTCCAGGACGCTTTACAATGAGCAGTTCTTC
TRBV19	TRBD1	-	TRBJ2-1	CASSATPGQGWNEQFF	TGTGCCAGTAGTGCTACACCGGGACAGGGATGGAATGAGCAGTTCTTC
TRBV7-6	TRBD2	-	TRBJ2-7	CASSPTSGIYEQYF	TGTGCCAGCAGCCCGACTAGCGGGATATACGAGCAGTACTTC
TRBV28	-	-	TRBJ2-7	CASVSSRGLNEQYF	TGTGCCAGCGTATCGTCCAGGGGCCTAAACGAGCAGTACTTC
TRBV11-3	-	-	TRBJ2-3	CASSPYASTDTQYF	TGTGCCAGCAGCCCCTATGCTAGCACAGATACGCAGTATTTT
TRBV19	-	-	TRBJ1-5	CASSIDLGGNQPQHF	TGTGCCAGTAGTATAGATCTGGGAGGCAATCAGCCCCAGCATTTT
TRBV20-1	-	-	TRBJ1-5	CSARVGQPQHF	TGCAGTGCTAGGGTTGGCCAGCCCCAGCATTTT
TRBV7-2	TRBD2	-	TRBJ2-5	CASSPPLLAGGSGTQYF	TGTGCCAGCAGCCCGCCTCTTTTAGCGGGAGGGTCGGGGACCCAGTACTTC
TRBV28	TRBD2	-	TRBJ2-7	CASGGLAGPYEQYF	TGTGCCAGCGGGGGGCTAGCGGGGCCCTACGAGCAGTACTTC
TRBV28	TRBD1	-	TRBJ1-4	CASSLLGQGNEKLFF	TGTGCCAGCAGTTTACTGGGACAGGGGAATGAAAAACTGTTTTTT
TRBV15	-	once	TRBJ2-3	CATSRDRFGDQRRNTDTQYF	TGTGCCACCAGCAGAGATCGGTTCGGGGATCAGCGGAGAAACACAGATACGCAGTATTTT
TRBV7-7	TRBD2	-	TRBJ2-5	CASSLGLASSDTQYF	TGTGCTAGCAGCTTAGGACTAGCGTCTTCAGATACCCAGTACTTC
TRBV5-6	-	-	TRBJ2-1	CASSFRQYNEQFF	TGTGCCAGCAGCTTCCGACAGTACAATGAGCAGTTCTTC
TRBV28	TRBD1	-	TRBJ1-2	CASRGTGVSVGGYTF	TGTGCCAGCAGAGGGACAGGGGTTTCGGTAGGGGGCTACACCTTC
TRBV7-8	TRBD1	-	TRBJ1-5	CASSLLGTASNQPQHF	TGTGCCAGCAGCTTATTAGGGACAGCAAGCAATCAGCCCCAGCATTTT
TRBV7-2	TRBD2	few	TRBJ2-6	CASSLPRGAGANVLTF	TGTGCCAGCAGCCTCCCCCGGGGGGCTGGGGCCAACGTCCTGACTTTC
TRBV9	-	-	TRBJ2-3	CASSVASTLRTDTQYF	TGTGCCAGCAGCGTAGCTTCGACTCTTCGCACAGATACGCAGTATTTT
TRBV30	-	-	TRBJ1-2	CAWSHLLGVDYGYTF	TGTGCCTGGAGCCACTTGCTAGGAGTTGACTATGGCTACACCTTC
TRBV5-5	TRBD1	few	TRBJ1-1	CASSTGQGLYTEAFF	TGTGCCAGCAGCACCGGACAGGGACTTTACACTGAAGCTTTCTTT
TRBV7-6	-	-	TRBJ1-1	CASSLDRNTEAFF	TGTGCCAGCAGCTTAGATAGGAACACTGAAGCTTTCTTT
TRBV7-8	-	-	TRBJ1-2	CASSHRGGLGYTF	TGTGCCAGCAGCCATCGTGGGGGCCTGGGCTACACCTTC
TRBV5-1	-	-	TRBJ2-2	CASSFRGTDPNTGELFF	TGCGCCAGCAGCTTTCGGGGGACGGACCCGAACACCGGGGAGCTGTTTTTT
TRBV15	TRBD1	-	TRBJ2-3	CAIQGATDTQYF	TGTGCCATACAGGGGGCCACAGATACGCAGTATTTT
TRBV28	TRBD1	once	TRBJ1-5	CASSLASGQGNQPQHF	TGTGCCAGCAGTCTCGCATCGGGACAGGGCAATCAGCCCCAGCATTTT
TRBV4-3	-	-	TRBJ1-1	CASSQGQLNTEAFF	TGCGCCAGCAGCCAAGGACAACTGAACACTGAAGCTTTCTTT
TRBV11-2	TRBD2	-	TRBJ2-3	CASSSPPGTSLSGTQYF	TGTGCCAGCAGCTCCCCTCCAGGGACTAGTCTGTCAGGAACGCAGTATTTT
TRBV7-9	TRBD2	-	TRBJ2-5	CASSSPGLAGQETQYF	TGTGCCAGCAGCTCACCGGGACTAGCGGGCCAAGAGACCCAGTACTTC
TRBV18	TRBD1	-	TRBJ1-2	CASSLGTGGSYGYTF	TGTGCCAGCTCACTCGGGACAGGTGGGAGCTATGGCTACACCTTC
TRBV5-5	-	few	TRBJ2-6	CASSLKEGNVLTF	TGTGCCAGCAGCTTGAAGGAGGGCAACGTCCTGACTTTC
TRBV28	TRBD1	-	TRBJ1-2	CASSSLGQGPNYGYTF	TGTGCCAGCAGTTCATTGGGACAGGGACCTAACTATGGCTACACCTTC
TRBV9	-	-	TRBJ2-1	CASSVATGWGLGNEQFF	TGTGCCAGCAGCGTAGCTACGGGATGGGGTTTGGGGAATGAGCAGTTCTTC
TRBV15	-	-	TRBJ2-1	CATSRDSSGASSYNEQFF	TGTGCCACCAGCAGAGATTCGAGCGGTGCGAGCTCCTACAATGAGCAGTTCTTC
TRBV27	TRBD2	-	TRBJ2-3	CASRLAGTDTQYF	TGTGCCAGCAGACTAGCGGGCACAGATACGCAGTATTTT
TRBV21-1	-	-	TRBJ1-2	CASIPKGQNYGYTF	TGTGCCAGCATTCCCAAGGGACAGAACTATGGCTACACCTTC
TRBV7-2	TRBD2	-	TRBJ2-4	CASSPQPSGRGNIQYF	TGTGCCAGCAGCCCACAGCCTAGCGGGAGGGGAAACATTCAGTACTTC
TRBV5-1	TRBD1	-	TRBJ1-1	CASSSGQPNTEAFF	TGCGCCAGCAGCTCGGGACAGCCGAACACTGAAGCTTTCTTT
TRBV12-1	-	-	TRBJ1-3	CASTPVDRVRNTIYF	TGTGCCAGCACCCCGGTAGACAGGGTTAGAAACACCATATATTTT
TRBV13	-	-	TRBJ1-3	CASSLGTGNTIYF	TGTGCCAGCAGCTTAGGGACAGGAAACACCATATATTTT
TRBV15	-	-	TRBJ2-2	CATTRGAPGELFF	TGTGCCACCACCCGGGGGGCGCCCGGGGAGCTGTTTTTT
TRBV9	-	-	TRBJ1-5	CASSVGSGPQPQHF	TGTGCCAGCAGCGTAGGGTCAGGGCCGCAGCCCCAGCATTTT
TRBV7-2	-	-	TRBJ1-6	CASSFRAVNSPLHF	TGTGCCAGCAGCTTCAGGGCCGTTAATTCACCCCTCCACTTT
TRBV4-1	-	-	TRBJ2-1	CASSQDPQTYNEQFF	TGCGCCAGCAGCCAAGACCCACAAACCTACAATGAGCAGTTCTTC
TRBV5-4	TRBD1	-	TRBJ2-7	CASSLDRGDYEQYF	TGTGCCAGCAGCTTGGACAGGGGGGACTACGAGCAGTACTTC
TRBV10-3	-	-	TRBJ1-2	CAISYRISNYGYTF	TGTGCCATCAGTTACAGGATCTCTAACTATGGCTACACCTTC
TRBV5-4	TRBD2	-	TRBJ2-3	CASGPGLRTDTQYF	TGTGCCAGCGGGCCGGGACTACGCACAGATACGCAGTATTTT
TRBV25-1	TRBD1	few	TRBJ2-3	CASSHTGTGTDTQYF	TGTGCCAGCAGCCATACCGGGACAGGCACAGATACGCAGTATTTT
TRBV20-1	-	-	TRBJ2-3	CSARATDTQYF	TGCAGTGCTAGGGCCACAGATACGCAGTATTTT
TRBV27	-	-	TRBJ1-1	CASSFPGAAAFF	TGTGCCAGCAGTTTCCCAGGGGCGGCGGCTTTCTTT
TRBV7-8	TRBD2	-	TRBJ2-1	CASSPSGSTPSNEQFF	TGTGCCAGCAGCCCCAGCGGGAGCACACCAAGCAATGAGCAGTTCTTC
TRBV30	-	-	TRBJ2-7	CAWSVTPGGYEQYF	TGTGCCTGGAGTGTGACGCCTGGAGGCTACGAGCAGTACTTC
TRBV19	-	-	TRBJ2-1	CASSIDPGINEQFF	TGTGCCAGTAGTATAGATCCAGGGATTAATGAGCAGTTCTTC
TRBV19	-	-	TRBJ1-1	CASSIGGTLLRNTEAFF	TGTGCCAGTAGTATAGGGGGGACACTCCTTCGGAACACTGAAGCTTTCTTT